A single T cell receptor beta chain is shown here with its context. The sample is drawn from a study of early T cells in non-severe SARS-CoV-2 infection. The germline gives CDR1 SGDLS, CDR2 YYNGEE. The CDR3 length is 13 residues. Trimming took 3 bases from V and 11 from J; bases not matched to a gene: 5. Unique molecular identifier tags were affixed to discrete cDNA molecules. One entry per CDR3 protein, called by TCRdb with MiXCR from the 5' RACE reads. The data hold about 64,000 distinct CDR3 sequences, with 20% observed a single time. The receptor was derived from an adult who was a healthcare worker with PCR-confirmed SARS-CoV-2 infection or an uninfected control (not recorded which). Specimen: whole blood, collected at baseline. The chain couples TRBV9 to TRBJ1-6; 7 bases are a match to TRBD1. The CDR3 DNA reads as TGTGCCAGCAGCGGCAACAGGGGCGCACCCCTCCACTTT. It specifies CASSGNRGAPLHF.